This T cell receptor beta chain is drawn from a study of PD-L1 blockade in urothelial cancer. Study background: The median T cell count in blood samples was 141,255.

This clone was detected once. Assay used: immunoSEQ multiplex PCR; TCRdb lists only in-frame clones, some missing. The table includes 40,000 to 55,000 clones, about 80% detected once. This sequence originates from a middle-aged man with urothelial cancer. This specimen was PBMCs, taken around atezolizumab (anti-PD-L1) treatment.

CDR3: CASRTNRDSAYEQYF. The CDR3 DNA reads TGTGCCAGCAGGACCAACCGGGACAGCGCCTACGAGCAGTACTTC. The chain has TRBV6-6 and TRBJ2-7; 7 nucleotides align to TRBD1. The CDR3 has 15 amino acids. The V gene's germline CDR1 is MNHNY and CDR2 SVGAGI (reference sequence). Losses at the gene ends were 6 bases for V and 2 bases for J; bases not matched to a gene: 10.